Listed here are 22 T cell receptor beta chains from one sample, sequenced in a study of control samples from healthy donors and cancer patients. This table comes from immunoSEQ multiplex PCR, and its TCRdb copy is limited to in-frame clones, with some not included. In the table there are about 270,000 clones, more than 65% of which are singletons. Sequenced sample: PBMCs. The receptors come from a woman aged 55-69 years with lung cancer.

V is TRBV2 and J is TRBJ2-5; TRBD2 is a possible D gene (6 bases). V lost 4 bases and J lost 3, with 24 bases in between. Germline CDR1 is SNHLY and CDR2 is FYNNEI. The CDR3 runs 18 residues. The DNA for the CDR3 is TGTGCCAGCAGTGGTCCGCGGGGAGGAAATGCGTGGGAAGAGACCCAGTACTTC. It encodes CASSGPRGGNAWEETQYF. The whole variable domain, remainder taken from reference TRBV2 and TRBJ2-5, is EPEVTQTPSHQVTQMGQEVILRCVPISNHLYFYWYRQILGQKVEFLVSFYNNEISEKSEIFDDQFSVERPDGSNFTLKIRSTKLEDSAMYFCASSGPRGGNAWEETQYFGPGTRLLVL.

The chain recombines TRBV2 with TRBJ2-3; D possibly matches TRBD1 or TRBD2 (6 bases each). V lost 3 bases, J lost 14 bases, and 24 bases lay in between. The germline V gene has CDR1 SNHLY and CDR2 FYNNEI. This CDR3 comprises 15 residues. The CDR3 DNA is TGTGCCAGCAGTGATCCCGTTTTATCCGGGGGCCCGGGGTATTTT. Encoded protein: CASSDPVLSGGPGYF.

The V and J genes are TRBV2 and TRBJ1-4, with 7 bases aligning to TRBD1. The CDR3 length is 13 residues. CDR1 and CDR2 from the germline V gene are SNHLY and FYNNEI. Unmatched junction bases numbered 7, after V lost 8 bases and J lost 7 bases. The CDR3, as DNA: TGTGCCAGCGGCGAACAGGGGCCTGAAAAACTGTTTTTT. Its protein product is CASGEQGPEKLFF.

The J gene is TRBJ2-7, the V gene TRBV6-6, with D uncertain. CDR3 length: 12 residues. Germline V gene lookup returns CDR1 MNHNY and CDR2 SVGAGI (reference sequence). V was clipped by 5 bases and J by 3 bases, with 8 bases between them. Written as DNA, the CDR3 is TGTGCCAGCAGTACCCCGTACTACGAGCAGTACTTC. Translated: CASSTPYYEQYF.

This chain's CDR3 is CASSRPGQGGYEQYF. DNA for the CDR3: TGTGCCAGCAGCCGACCGGGACAGGGGGGGTACGAGCAGTACTTC. The genes are TRBV16 and TRBJ2-7; 11 bases match TRBD1. Trimming removed 4 bases from V and 4 bases from J; junction bases left unmatched: 6. This CDR3 contains 15 residues. Germline CDR1 reads KGHSY; CDR2 reads FQNENV.

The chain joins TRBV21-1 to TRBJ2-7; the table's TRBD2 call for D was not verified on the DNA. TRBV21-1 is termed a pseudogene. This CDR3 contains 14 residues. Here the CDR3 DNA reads TGTGCCAGCGGACATAGCGGGAGTCCCCACGAGCAGTACTTC. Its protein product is CASGHSGSPHEQYF.

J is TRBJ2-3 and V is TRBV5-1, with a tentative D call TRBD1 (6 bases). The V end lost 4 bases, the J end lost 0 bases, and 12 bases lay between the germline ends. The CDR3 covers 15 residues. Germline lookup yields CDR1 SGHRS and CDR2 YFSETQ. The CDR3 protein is CASSETGISTDTQYF. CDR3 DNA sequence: TGCGCCAGCAGCGAAACAGGGATTAGCACAGATACGCAGTATTTT.

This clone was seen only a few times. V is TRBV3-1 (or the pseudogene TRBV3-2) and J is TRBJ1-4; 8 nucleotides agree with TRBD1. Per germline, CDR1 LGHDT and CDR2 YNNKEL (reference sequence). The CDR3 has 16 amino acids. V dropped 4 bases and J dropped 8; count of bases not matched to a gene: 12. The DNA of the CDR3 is TGTGCCAGCAGCCCGAATTATGGACAGGGAAGGGAAAAACTGTTTTTT. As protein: CASSPNYGQGREKLFF.

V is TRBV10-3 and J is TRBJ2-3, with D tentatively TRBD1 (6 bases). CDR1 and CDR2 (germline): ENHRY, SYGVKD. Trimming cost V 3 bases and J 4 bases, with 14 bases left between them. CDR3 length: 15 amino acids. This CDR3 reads CAISDWQGLADTQYF. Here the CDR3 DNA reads TGTGCCATCAGTGATTGGCAGGGGTTAGCAGATACGCAGTATTTT.

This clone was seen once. CDR3 in amino acids: CASSSAGQPQHF. The DNA of the CDR3 is TGTGCCAGCAGTTCCGCGGGTCAGCCCCAGCATTTT. The chain links TRBV27 to TRBJ1-5; D is uncertain. The V end lost 4 bases, the J end lost 6 bases, and 7 bases lay between the germline ends. The CDR3 spans 12 residues. Germline CDR1 MNHEY, CDR2 SMNVEV (reference sequence).

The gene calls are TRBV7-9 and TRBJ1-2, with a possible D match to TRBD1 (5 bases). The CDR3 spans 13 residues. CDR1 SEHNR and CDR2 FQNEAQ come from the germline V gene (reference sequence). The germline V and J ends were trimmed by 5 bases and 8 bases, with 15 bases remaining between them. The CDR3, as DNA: TGTGCCAGCAGCCTGGACATGTGGTACGGCTACACCTTC. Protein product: CASSLDMWYGYTF. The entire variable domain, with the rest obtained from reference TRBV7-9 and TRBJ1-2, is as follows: DTGVSQNPRHKITKRGQNVTFRCDPISEHNRLYWYRQTLGQGPEFLTYFQNEAQLEKSRLLSDRFSAERPKGSFSTLEIQRTEQGDSAMYLCASSLDMWYGYTFGSGTRLTVV.

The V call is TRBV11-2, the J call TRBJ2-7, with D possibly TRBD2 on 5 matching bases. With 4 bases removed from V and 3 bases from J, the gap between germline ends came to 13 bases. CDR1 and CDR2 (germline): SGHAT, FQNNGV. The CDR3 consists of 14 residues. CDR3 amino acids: CASSSAVRGYEQYF. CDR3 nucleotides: TGTGCCAGCAGCTCAGCGGTCCGAGGCTACGAGCAGTACTTC.

The CDR3 sequence is CASSHLYGYTF. The DNA for the CDR3 is TGCGCCAGCAGCCACCTCTATGGCTACACCTTC. This sequence joins TRBV4-1 and TRBJ1-2; D not certain. Trimming pared 3 bases from V and 4 bases from J, leaving 3 bases between. Germline-derived CDR1 and CDR2 are MGHRA and YSYEKL. The CDR3 has 11 amino acids.

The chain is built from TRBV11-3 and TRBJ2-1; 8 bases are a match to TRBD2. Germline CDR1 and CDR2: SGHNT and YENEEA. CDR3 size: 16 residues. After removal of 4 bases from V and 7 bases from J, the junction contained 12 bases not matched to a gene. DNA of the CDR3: TGTGCCAGCAGCTCCCGGGAGGGCAAGGGCTTAAATGAGCAGTTCTTC. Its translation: CASSSREGKGLNEQFF.

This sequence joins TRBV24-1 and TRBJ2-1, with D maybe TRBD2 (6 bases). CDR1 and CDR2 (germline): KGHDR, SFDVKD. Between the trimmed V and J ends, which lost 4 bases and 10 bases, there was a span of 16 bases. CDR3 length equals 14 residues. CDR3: CATSELALGDEQFF. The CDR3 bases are TGTGCCACCAGTGAACTAGCCCTAGGGGACGAGCAGTTCTTC.

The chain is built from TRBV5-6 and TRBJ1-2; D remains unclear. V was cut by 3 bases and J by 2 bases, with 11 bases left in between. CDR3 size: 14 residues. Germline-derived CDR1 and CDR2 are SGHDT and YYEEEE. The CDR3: CASSSVGSNYGYTF. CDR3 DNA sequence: TGTGCCAGCAGCTCTGTCGGATCGAACTATGGCTACACCTTC. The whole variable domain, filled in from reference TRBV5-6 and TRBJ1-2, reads DAGVTQSPTHLIKTRGQQVTLRCSPKSGHDTVSWYQQALGQGPQFIFQYYEEEERQRGNFPDRFSGHQFPNYSSELNVNALLLGDSALYLCASSSVGSNYGYTFGSGTRLTVV.

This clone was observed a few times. The CDR3 reads CASRPWGPTNEKLFF. The DNA for the CDR3 is TGTGCCAGCAGGCCTTGGGGGCCGACTAATGAAAAACTGTTTTTT. The V and J genes are TRBV6-5 and TRBJ1-4, with D perhaps matching TRBD1 (6 bases). V lost 6 bases, J lost 2 bases, and 13 bases lay in between. This CDR3 spans 15 amino acids. From germline, CDR1 is MNHEY and CDR2 SVGAGI.

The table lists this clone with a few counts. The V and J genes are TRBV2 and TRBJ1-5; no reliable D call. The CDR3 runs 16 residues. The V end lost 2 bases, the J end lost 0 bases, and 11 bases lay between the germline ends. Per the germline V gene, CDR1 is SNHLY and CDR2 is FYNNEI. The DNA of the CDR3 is TGTGCCAGCAGTGAAAGAGGGAGAGATAGCAATCAGCCCCAGCATTTT. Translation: CASSERGRDSNQPQHF.

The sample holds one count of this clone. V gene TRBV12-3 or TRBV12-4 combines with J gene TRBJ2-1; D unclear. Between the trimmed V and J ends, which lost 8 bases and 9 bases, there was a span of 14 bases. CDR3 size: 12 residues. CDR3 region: CASAPTFGEQFF. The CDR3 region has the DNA TGTGCCAGCGCTCCGACCTTCGGTGAGCAGTTCTTC.

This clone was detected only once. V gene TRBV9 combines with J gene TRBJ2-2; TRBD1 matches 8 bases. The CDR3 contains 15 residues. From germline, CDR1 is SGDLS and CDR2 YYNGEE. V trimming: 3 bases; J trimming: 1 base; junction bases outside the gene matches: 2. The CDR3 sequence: CASSAGTGNTGELFF. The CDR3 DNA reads TGTGCCAGCAGCGCCGGGACAGGGAACACCGGGGAGCTGTTTTTT.

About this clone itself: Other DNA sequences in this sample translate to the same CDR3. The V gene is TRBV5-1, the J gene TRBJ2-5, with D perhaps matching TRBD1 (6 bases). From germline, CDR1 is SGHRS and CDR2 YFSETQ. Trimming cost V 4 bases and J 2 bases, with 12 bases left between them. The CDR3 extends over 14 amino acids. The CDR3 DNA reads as TGCGCCAGCAGCCAAGGACAGATTCAAGAGACCCAGTACTTC. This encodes CASSQGQIQETQYF.

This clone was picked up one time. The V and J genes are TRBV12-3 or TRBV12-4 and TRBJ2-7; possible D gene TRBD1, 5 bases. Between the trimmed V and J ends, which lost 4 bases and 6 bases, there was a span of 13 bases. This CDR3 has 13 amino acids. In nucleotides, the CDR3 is TGTGCCAGCAGTTCTTTGGGGCCGCGCGAGCAGTACTTC. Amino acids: CASSSLGPREQYF.